This T cell receptor (beta chain) was documented in a study of blood T cell repertoires in COVID-19. Turning to the study itself: Spain, Italy and the United States supplied samples that represented acute and convalescent COVID-19. From T cells, B-cell-depleted T cells, or PBMCs came the material, which was cDNA or gDNA.

Under the authors' procedure: Counts of nucleated cells, estimated from reference gene primer amplification, were obtained. Measured with immunoSEQ multiplex PCR; TCRdb has only the in-frame clones, and not every one. From that table come the V and J calls and clone size; the DNA was used to work out D and trimming. This sample has roughly 200,000 clones; approximately 92% occur once, and the top ten carry 2% to 2.5%. Participant-given clinical history determined each cohort assignment. The sequenced material came from PBMCs or T cells enriched from blood (not recorded which). The sequence was collected from a woman between 35 and 50 years old with acute COVID-19.

The CDR3 spells CASSSLTRSNQPQHF. Here the CDR3 DNA reads TGTGCCAGTTCCTCCTTGACAAGAAGCAATCAGCCCCAGCATTTT. The rearrangement links TRBV19 to TRBJ1-5, with unresolved D. The CDR3 sequence is 15 residues long. V was clipped by 8 bases and J by 1 base, with 15 bases between them. CDR1 is LNHDA, CDR2 SQIVND, per germline (reference sequence).